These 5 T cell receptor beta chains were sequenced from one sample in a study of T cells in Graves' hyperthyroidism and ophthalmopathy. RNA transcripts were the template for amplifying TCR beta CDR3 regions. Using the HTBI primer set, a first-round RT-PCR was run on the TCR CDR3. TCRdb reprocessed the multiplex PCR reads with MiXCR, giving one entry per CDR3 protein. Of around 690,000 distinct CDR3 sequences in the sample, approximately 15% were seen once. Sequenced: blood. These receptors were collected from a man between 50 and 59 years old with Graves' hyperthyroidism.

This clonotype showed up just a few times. This CDR3 is CAIGTGNNEQFF. The DNA for the CDR3 is TGTGCCATAGGGACAGGGAACAATGAGCAGTTCTTC. The chain uses TRBV10-3 and TRBJ2-1; TRBD1 matches 9 bases. In germline, CDR1 is ENHRY, CDR2 SYGVKD. V lost 9 bases and J lost 5; bases outside the gene matches: 2. The CDR3 is 12 amino acids.

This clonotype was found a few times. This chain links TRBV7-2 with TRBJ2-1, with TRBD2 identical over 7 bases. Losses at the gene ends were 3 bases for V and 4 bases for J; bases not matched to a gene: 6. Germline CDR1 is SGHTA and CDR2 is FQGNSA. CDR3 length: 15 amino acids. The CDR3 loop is CASSFLAGLYNEQFF. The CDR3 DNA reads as TGTGCCAGCAGCTTTTTGGCGGGACTATACAATGAGCAGTTCTTC.

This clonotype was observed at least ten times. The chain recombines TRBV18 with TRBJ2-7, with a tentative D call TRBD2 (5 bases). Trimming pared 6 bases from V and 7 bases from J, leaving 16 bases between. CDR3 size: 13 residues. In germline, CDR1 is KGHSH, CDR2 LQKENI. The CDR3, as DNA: TGTGCCAGCTCGCATGGGCCTACGGGGGAGCAGTACTTC. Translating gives CASSHGPTGEQYF.

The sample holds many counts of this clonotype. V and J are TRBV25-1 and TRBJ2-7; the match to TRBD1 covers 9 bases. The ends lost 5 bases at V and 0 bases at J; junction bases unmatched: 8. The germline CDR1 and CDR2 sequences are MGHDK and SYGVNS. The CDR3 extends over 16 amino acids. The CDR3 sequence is CASSKTGGRSSYEQYF. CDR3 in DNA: TGTGCCAGCAGTAAAACAGGGGGCCGGAGCTCCTACGAGCAGTACTTC.

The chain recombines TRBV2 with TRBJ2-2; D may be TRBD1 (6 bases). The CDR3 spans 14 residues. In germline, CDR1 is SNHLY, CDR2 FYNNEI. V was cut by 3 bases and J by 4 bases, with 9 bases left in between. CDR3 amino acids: CASSDEGVTGELFF. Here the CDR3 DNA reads TGTGCCAGCAGTGATGAGGGGGTCACCGGGGAGCTGTTTTTT.